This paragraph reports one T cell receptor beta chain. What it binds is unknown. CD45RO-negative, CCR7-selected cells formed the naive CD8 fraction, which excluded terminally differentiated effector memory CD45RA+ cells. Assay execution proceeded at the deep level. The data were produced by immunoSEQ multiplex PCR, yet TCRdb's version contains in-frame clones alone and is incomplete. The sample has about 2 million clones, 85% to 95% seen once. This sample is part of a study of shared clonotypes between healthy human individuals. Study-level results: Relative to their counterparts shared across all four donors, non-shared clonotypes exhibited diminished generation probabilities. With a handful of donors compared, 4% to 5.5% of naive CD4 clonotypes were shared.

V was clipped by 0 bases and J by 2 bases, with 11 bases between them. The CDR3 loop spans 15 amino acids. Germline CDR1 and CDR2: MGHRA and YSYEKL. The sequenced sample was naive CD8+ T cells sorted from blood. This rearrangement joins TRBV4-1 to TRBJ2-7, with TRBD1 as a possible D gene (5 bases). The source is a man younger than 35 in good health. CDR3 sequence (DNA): TGCGCCAGCAGCCAAGAAAGGGGTTCGACCTACGAGCAGTACTTC. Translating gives CASSQERGSTYEQYF.